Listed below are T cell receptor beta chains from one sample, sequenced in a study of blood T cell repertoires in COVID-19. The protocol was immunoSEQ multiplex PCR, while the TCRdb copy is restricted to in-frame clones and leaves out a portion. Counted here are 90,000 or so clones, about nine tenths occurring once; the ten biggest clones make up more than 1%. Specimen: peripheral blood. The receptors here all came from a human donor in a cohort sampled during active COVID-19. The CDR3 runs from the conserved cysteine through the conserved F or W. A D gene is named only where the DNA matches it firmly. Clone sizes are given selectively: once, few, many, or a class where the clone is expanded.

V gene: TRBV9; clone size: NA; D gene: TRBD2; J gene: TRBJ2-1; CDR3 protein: CASSASGTSTANEQFF; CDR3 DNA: TGTGCCAGCAGCGCCTCCGGGACTAGCACCGCCAATGAGCAGTTCTTC
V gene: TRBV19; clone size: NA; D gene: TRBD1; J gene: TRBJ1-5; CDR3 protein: CASSIDRGWDQPQHF; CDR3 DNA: TGTGCCAGTAGTATCGACAGGGGTTGGGATCAGCCCCAGCATTTT
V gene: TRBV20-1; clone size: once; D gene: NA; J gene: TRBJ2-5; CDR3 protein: CSASDRGETQYF; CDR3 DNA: TGCAGTGCTAGTGATAGAGGGGAGACCCAGTACTTC
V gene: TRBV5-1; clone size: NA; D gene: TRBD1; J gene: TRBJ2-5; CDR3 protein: CASSLGAGTAVQETQYF; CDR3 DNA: TGCGCCAGCAGCTTAGGGGCCGGGACAGCAGTTCAAGAGACCCAGTACTTC
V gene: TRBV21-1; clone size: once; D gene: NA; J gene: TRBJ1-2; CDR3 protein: CASSNRSEGYTF; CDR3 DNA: TGTGCCAGCAGCAATCGGTCTGAGGGCTACACCTTC
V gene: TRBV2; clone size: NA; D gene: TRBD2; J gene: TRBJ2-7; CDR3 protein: CASSDRPGTSGSAGYHEQYF; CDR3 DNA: TGTGCCAGCAGTGATAGGCCCGGGACTAGCGGGAGCGCAGGGTACCACGAGCAGTACTTC
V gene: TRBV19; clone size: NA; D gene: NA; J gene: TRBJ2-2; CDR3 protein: CASSKSSMLANTGELFF; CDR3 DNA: TGTGCCAGTAGTAAAAGCTCCATGCTCGCGAACACCGGGGAGCTGTTTTTT
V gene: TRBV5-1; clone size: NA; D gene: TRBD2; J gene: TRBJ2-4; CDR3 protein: CASSLGLAGVRAKNIQYF; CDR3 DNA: TGCGCCAGCAGCTTGGGACTAGCGGGAGTGAGAGCCAAAAACATTCAGTACTTC
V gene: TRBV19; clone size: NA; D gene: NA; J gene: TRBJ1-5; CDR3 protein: CASQLQGPGPYQPQHF; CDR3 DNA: TGTGCCAGTCAGCTACAGGGACCAGGACCCTATCAGCCCCAGCATTTT
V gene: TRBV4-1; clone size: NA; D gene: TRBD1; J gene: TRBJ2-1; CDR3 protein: CASSQGGTGRGEQFF; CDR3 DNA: TGCGCCAGCAGCCAAGGAGGGACAGGCAGAGGTGAGCAGTTCTTC
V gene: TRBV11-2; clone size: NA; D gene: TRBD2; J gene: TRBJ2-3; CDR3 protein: CASSFEAGERNTQYF; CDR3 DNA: TGTGCCAGCAGCTTCGAAGCGGGAGAGAGGAATACGCAGTATTTT
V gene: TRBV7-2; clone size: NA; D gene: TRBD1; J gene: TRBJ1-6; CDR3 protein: CASSLAVSSRGHRNSPLHF; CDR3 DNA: TGTGCCAGCAGCTTAGCGGTTTCTAGCAGGGGGCATCGGAATTCACCCCTCCACTTT
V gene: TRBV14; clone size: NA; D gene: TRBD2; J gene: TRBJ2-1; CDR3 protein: CASSRAGTTYNEQFF; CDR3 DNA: TGTGCCAGCAGCCGAGCCGGGACTACCTACAATGAGCAGTTCTTC
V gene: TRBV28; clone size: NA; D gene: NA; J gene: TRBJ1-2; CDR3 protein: CASSLVSKGYTF; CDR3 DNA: TGTGCCAGCAGTTTAGTTTCAAAAGGCTACACCTTC
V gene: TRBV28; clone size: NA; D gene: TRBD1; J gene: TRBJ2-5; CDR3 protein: CASRTGQLQETQYF; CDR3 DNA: TGTGCCAGCAGGACGGGACAGCTTCAAGAGACCCAGTACTTC
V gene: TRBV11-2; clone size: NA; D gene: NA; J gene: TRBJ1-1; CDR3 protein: CASSLVGGLNTEAFF; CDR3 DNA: TGTGCCAGCAGCTTAGTCGGAGGGCTGAACACTGAAGCTTTCTTT
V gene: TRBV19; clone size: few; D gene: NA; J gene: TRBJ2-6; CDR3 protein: CASSIVLSGANVLTF; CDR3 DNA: TGTGCCAGTAGTATAGTCCTTAGTGGGGCCAACGTCCTGACTTTC
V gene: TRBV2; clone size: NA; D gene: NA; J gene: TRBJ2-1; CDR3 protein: CASSEQVVDNEQFF; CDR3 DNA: TGTGCCAGCAGTGAACAGGTAGTTGACAATGAGCAGTTCTTC
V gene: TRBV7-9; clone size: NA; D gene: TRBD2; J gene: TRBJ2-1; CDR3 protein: CASSQIGTSGISYNEQFF; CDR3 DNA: TGTGCCAGCAGCCAAATCGGGACTAGCGGTATCTCCTACAATGAGCAGTTCTTC
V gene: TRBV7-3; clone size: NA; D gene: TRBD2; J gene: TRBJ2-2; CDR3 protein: CASSSTSGSENTGELFF; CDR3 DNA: TGTGCCAGCAGCTCTACTAGCGGGAGTGAAAACACCGGGGAGCTGTTTTTT
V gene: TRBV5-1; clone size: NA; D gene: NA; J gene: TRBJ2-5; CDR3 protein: CASGLSGKETQYF; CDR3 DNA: TGCGCCAGTGGTCTTAGCGGCAAAGAGACCCAGTACTTC
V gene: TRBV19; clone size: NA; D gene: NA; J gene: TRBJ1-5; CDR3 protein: CASRQNSQGNQPQHF; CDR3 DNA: TGTGCCAGCAGACAGAACTCTCAGGGCAATCAGCCCCAGCATTTT
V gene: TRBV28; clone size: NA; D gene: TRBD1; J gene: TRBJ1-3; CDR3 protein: CASSFGRGRGNTIYF; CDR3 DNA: TGTGCCAGCAGTTTCGGCAGGGGGCGAGGAAACACCATATATTTT
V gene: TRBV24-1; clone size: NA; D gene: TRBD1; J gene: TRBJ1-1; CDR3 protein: CATSELPDGQGRGPEAFF; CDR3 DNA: TGTGCCACCAGTGAATTACCCGACGGACAGGGTCGAGGCCCTGAAGCTTTCTTT
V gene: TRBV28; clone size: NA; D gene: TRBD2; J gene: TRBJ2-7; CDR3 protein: CASSLTSGISSYEQYF; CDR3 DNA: TGTGCCAGCAGTTTAACTAGCGGTATAAGCTCCTACGAGCAGTACTTC
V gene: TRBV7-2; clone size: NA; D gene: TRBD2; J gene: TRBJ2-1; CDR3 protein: CASNKGAGDLDEQFF; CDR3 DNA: TGTGCCAGCAATAAGGGAGCGGGAGATCTCGATGAGCAGTTCTTC
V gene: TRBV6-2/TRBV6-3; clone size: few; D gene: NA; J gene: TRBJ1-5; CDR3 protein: CASSRRRASGNQPQHF; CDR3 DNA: TGTGCCAGCAGTCGTCGGAGGGCCTCGGGGAATCAGCCCCAGCATTTT
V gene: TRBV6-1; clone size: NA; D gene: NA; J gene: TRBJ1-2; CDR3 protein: CASSESSNRAHGYTF; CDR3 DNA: TGTGCCAGCAGTGAATCATCGAACAGGGCACACGGCTACACCTTC
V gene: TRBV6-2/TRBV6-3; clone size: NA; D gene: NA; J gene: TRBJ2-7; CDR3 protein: CASSRGQHYEQYF; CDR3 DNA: TGTGCCAGCAGCCGTGGACAGCACTACGAGCAGTACTTC
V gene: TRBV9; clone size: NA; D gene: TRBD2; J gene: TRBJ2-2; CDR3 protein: CASSVSLAGDTGELFF; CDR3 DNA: TGTGCCAGCAGCGTGTCCCTAGCGGGGGACACCGGGGAGCTGTTTTTT
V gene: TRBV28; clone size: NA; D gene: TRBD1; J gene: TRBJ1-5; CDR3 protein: CASSPSRQGGNQPQHF; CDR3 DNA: TGTGCCAGCAGTCCCTCACGACAGGGGGGCAATCAGCCCCAGCATTTT
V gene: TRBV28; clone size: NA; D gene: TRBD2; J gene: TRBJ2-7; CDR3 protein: CATQGVAGVYEQYF; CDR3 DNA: TGTGCCACCCAAGGAGTAGCGGGAGTTTACGAGCAGTACTTC
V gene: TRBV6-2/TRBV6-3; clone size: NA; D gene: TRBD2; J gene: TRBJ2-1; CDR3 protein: CASSLAGEGNEQFF; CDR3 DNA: TGTGCCAGCAGTTTAGCGGGAGAAGGGAATGAGCAGTTCTTC
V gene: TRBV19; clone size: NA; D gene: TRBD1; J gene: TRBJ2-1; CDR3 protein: CASSGQGRSEQFF; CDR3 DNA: TGTGCCAGTAGCGGACAGGGACGGTCTGAGCAGTTCTTC
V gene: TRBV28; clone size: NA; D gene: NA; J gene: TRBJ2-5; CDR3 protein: CASSLPQGPQYF; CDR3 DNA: TGTGCCAGCAGTCTCCCACAGGGTCCCCAGTACTTC
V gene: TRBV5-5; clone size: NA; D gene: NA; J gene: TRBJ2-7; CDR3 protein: CASQMRRGYEQYF; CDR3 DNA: TGTGCCAGCCAAATGCGGAGGGGCTACGAGCAGTACTTC
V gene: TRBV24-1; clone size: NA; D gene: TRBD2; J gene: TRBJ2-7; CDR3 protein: CATSDPGTSNHEQYF; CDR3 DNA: TGTGCCACCAGTGATCCCGGGACTAGTAACCACGAGCAGTACTTC
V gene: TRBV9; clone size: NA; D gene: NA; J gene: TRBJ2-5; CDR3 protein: CASSVVANQETQYF; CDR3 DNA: TGTGCCAGCAGCGTAGTGGCCAACCAAGAGACCCAGTACTTC
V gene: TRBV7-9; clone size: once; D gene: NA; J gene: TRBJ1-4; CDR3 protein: CASSFGGGMGTNEKLFF; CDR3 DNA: TGTGCCAGCAGCTTCGGCGGAGGGATGGGAACTAATGAAAAACTGTTTTTT
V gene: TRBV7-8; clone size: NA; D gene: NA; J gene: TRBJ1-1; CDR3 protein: CASLPRGVGAAEAFF; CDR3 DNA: TGTGCCAGCCTCCCAAGAGGCGTAGGGGCCGCTGAAGCTTTCTTT
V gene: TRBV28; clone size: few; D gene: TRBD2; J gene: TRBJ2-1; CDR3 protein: CASSLPLAGVSEQFF; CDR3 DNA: TGTGCCAGCAGCCTCCCCCTAGCGGGAGTGAGTGAGCAGTTCTTC
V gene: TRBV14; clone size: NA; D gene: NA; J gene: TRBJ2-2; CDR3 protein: CASSQVAAAGELFF; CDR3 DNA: TGTGCCAGCAGCCAAGTCGCTGCGGCCGGGGAGCTGTTTTTT
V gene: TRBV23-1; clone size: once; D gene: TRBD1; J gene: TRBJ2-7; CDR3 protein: CATMAGDRARYEQYF; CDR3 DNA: TGCGCCACCATGGCCGGGGACAGGGCCCGCTACGAGCAGTACTTC
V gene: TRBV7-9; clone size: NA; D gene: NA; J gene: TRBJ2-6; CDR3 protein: CASSLPGANVLTF; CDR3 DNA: TGTGCCAGCAGCCTCCCTGGGGCCAACGTCCTGACTTTC
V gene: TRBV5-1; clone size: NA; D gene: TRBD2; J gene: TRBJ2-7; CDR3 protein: CASSFPPAGDSYEQYF; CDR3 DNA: TGCGCCAGCAGCTTCCCCCCAGCGGGAGACTCCTACGAGCAGTACTTC
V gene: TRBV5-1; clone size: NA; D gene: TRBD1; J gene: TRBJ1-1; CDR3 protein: CASSRQGENTEAFF; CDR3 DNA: TGCGCCAGCAGCCGACAGGGGGAAAACACTGAAGCTTTCTTT
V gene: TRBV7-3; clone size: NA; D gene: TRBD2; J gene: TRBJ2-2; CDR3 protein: CASSLIPGLATGELFF; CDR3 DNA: TGTGCCAGCAGCTTAATACCGGGACTAGCGACCGGGGAGCTGTTTTTT
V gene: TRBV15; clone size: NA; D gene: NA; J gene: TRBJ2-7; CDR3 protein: CATSRAGTSPHEQYF; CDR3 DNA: TGTGCCACCAGCAGAGCAGGAACCTCACCCCACGAGCAGTACTTC
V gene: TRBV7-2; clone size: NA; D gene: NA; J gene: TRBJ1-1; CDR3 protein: CASSLVPGLGTEAFF; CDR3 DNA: TGTGCCAGCAGCTTAGTACCGGGGTTGGGCACTGAAGCTTTCTTT
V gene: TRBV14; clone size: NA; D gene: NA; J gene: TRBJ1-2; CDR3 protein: CASSQVGVGSGYTF; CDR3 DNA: TGTGCCAGCAGCCAAGTCGGTGTCGGTTCGGGCTACACCTTC
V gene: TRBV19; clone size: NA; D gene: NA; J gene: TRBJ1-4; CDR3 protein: CASSSSDTPPTNEKLFF; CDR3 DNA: TGTGCCAGTAGTTCCTCGGACACGCCGCCAACTAATGAAAAACTGTTTTTT
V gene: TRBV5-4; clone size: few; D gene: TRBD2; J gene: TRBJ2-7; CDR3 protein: CASSLGDYSSYEQYF; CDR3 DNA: TGTGCCAGCAGCTTGGGGGACTACTCCTCCTACGAGCAGTACTTC
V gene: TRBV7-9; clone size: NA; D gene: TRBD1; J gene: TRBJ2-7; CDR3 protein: CASSQGQGESYEQYF; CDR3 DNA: TGTGCCAGCAGCCAGGGGCAGGGGGAATCCTACGAGCAGTACTTC
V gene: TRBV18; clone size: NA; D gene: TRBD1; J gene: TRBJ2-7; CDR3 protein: CASSLDRVGLGEQYF; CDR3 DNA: TGTGCCAGCTCCCTCGACAGGGTTGGACTGGGGGAGCAGTACTTC
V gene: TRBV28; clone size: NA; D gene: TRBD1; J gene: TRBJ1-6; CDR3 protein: CASSSSRDSFNNSPLHF; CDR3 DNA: TGTGCCAGCAGTTCGAGCCGGGACAGCTTTAATAATTCACCCCTCCACTTT
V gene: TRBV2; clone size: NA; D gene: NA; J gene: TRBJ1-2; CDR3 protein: CASILNPEQGSTF; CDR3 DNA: TGTGCCAGCATCTTGAACCCCGAGCAGGGGAGCACCTTC
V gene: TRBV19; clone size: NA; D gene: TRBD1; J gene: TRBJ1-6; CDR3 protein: CASRPGQRNSPLHF; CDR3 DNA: TGTGCCAGTAGACCGGGACAGAGGAATTCACCCCTCCACTTT